The next 5 T cell receptor beta chains were all read from a single sample in a study of blood T cell repertoires in COVID-19. Libraries were prepared by immunoSEQ multiplex PCR; TCRdb keeps only in-frame clonotypes and omits some of them. The sample consists of hundreds of thousands of clones, about four fifths of them appearing once. The specimen was peripheral blood. These receptors were taken from a man older than 75 with acute or convalescent COVID-19.

The chain joins TRBV28 to TRBJ1-5, with 10 positions matching TRBD1. CDR3 length equals 15 residues. Germline-derived CDR1 and CDR2 are MDHEN and SYDVKM. V gave up 4 bases and J gave up 4 bases; unmatched junction bases: 4. CDR3 loop: CASSWGTGVNQPQHF. The CDR3 coding sequence is TGTGCCAGCAGTTGGGGGACAGGGGTAAATCAGCCCCAGCATTTT.

The gene calls are TRBV5-1 and TRBJ2-7, with a weak D call TRBD2 (5 bases). The CDR3 has 14 residues. In germline, CDR1 is SGHRS, CDR2 YFSETQ. V lost 9 bases and J lost 5, with 21 bases in between. The CDR3 protein is CATRTGLAVHEQYF. The CDR3 DNA reads as TGCGCCACCAGAACCGGCCTAGCCGTCCACGAGCAGTACTTC.

The chain links TRBV13 to TRBJ2-2; 7 positions match TRBD1. The CDR3 totals 18 residues. V gave up 3 bases and J gave up 0 bases; unmatched junction bases: 10. The germline V gene has CDR1 PRHDT and CDR2 FYEKMQ (reference sequence). The CDR3 is CASSFSTGPRANTGELFF. In DNA, the CDR3 is TGTGCCAGCAGCTTTTCGACAGGGCCGCGAGCGAACACCGGGGAGCTGTTTTTT.

The rearrangement uses TRBV3-1 (or the pseudogene TRBV3-2) and TRBJ2-7, with D possibly matching TRBD2 (5 bases). V lost 1 base and J lost 4, with 11 bases in between. The germline gives CDR1 LGHDT, CDR2 YNNKEL (reference sequence). CDR3 length equals 14 residues. The CDR3 region has the DNA TGTGCCAGCAGCCAAGGGCTAGGAGGTTACGAGCAGTACTTC. It encodes CASSQGLGGYEQYF.

This clone has only one observation. The V call is TRBV6-6, the J call TRBJ2-2; D uncertain. V lost 6 bases to trimming and J lost 5 bases, with 13 bases between them. In germline, CDR1 is MNHNY, CDR2 SVGAGI (reference sequence). The length of the CDR3 is 14 residues. The CDR3 loop is CASSWAQHTGELFF. The CDR3 nucleotides are TGTGCCAGCAGCTGGGCCCAGCATACCGGGGAGCTGTTTTTT.